Below are 9 T cell receptor beta chains sequenced from a single sample in a study of T cells in Graves' hyperthyroidism and ophthalmopathy. Template material for amplifying TCR beta CDR3 regions consisted of RNA transcripts. When the TCR CDR3 underwent first-round RT-PCR, the HTBI primer set was used. Via MiXCR, TCRdb re-called the multiplex PCR reads, giving one row per CDR3 protein. Among some 700,000 distinct CDR3 sequences, 17% were seen once, and the ten largest hold 15% to 19%. The sample consisted of blood. Source of these receptors: a man aged 50 to 59 with Graves' hyperthyroidism.

V usage is TRBV7-9 and J usage is TRBJ2-7; 8 bases agree with TRBD1. The CDR3 runs 14 residues. Germline V lookup: CDR1 SEHNR, CDR2 FQNEAQ (reference sequence). V shed 3 bases, J shed 5 bases, and the junction held 6 bases outside the gene matches. CDR3 sequence (DNA): TGTGCCAGCAGCTTCCAGGGGGCTACGGACGAGCAGTACTTC. Translation gives CASSFQGATDEQYF. Combining the CDR3 with reference TRBV7-9 and TRBJ2-7 gives the whole variable domain DTGVSQNPRHKITKRGQNVTFRCDPISEHNRLYWYRQTLGQGPEFLTYFQNEAQLEKSRLLSDRFSAERPKGSFSTLEIQRTEQGDSAMYLCASSFQGATDEQYFGPGTRLTVT.

The CDR3 protein is CASSISGSDETQYF. The CDR3 DNA reads TGCGCCAGCAGCATCAGCGGGAGCGATGAGACCCAGTACTTC. The chain couples TRBV5-1 to TRBJ2-5, with 8 bases lining up with TRBD2. The V and J ends lost 4 bases and 5 bases, in that order; junction bases with no gene match: 7. CDR3 length: 14 amino acids. Germline CDR1 SGHRS, CDR2 YFSETQ. The whole variable domain, filled in from reference TRBV5-1 and TRBJ2-5, reads KAGVTQTPRYLIKTRGQQVTLSCSPISGHRSVSWYQQTPGQGLQFLFEYFSETQRNKGNFPGRFSGRQFSNSRSEMNVSTLELGDSALYLCASSISGSDETQYFGPGTRLLVL.

This clonotype was seen a handful of times. This chain's CDR3 is CASSRGLASNTGELFF. CDR3 coding DNA: TGTGCCAGCAGCCGCGGACTAGCGTCGAACACCGGGGAGCTGTTTTTT. This rearrangement joins TRBV3-1 to TRBJ2-2, with 9 bases lining up with TRBD2. CDR1 is LGHDT, CDR2 YNNKEL, per germline (reference sequence). Trimming cost V 4 bases and J 0 bases; bases outside gene matches: 3. The CDR3 extends over 16 amino acids.

This clonotype was detected many times. V gene TRBV10-3 combines with J gene TRBJ2-1; TRBD1 matches 7 bases. The germline gives CDR1 ENHRY, CDR2 SYGVKD. With 0 bases clipped from V and 4 bases from J, the junction kept 0 bases outside the gene matches. The CDR3 has 14 amino acids. The CDR3 protein is CAISESDRYNEQFF. Here the CDR3 DNA reads TGTGCCATCAGTGAGTCGGACAGGTACAATGAGCAGTTCTTC.

The chain joins TRBV7-3 to TRBJ2-7, with unresolved D. CDR1 is SGHTA and CDR2 is FQGTGA in the germline V gene. V lost 1 base and J lost 3, with 7 bases in between. This CDR3 is built from 13 residues. Written as DNA, the CDR3 is TGTGCCAGCAGCTTAAAAGATAGCTACGAGCAGTACTTC. Protein product: CASSLKDSYEQYF.

This sequence joins TRBV30 and TRBJ2-7; TRBD1 matches at 9 bases. Trimming removed 2 bases from V and 5 bases from J; junction bases left unmatched: 7. Germline assignment: CDR1 GTSNPN and CDR2 SVGIG (reference sequence). This CDR3 has 14 amino acids. The CDR3 sequence: CAWSPGQGSNEQYF. The CDR3 DNA sequence: TGTGCCTGGAGTCCGGGACAGGGTTCCAACGAGCAGTACTTC.

This clonotype was found many times. This chain joins TRBV6-5 and TRBJ2-7; 8 bases map to TRBD2. Per the germline V gene, CDR1 is MNHEY and CDR2 is SVGAGI. CDR3 length: 16 amino acids. V shed 0 bases, J shed 4 bases, and the junction held 8 bases outside the gene matches. The CDR3 loop is CASSYSNPREAYEQYF. In nucleotides, the CDR3 is TGTGCCAGCAGTTACTCGAATCCGCGGGAGGCTTACGAGCAGTACTTC.

There are many counts of this clonotype. The chain employs TRBV27 and TRBJ1-2; D is unresolved. Germline V gene lookup returns CDR1 MNHEY and CDR2 SMNVEV (reference sequence). V was trimmed by 3 bases and J by 7 bases, leaving 12 bases between them. There are 13 residues in the CDR3. The CDR3 DNA sequence: TGTGCCAGCAGTTTCAATTTGGCGTCTGGCTACACCTTC. Its protein product is CASSFNLASGYTF.

This clonotype was detected a few times. The chain is built from TRBV28 and TRBJ1-6; D unresolved. Germline CDR1 MDHEN, CDR2 SYDVKM. The CDR3 has 12 amino acids. Trimming shortened V by 3 bases and J by 8 bases, and 5 bases separated the two germline ends. CDR3 DNA: TGTGCCAGCAGTTTTGCGGATTCACCCCTCCACTTT. It translates to CASSFADSPLHF. Full variable domain (missing parts from reference TRBV28 and TRBJ1-6): DVKVTQSSRYLVKRTGEKVFLECVQDMDHENMFWYRQDPGLGLRLIYFSYDVKMKEKGDIPEGYSVSREKKERFSLILESASTNQTSMYLCASSFADSPLHFGNGTRLTVT.